Detailed here is one TCR beta chain. This sample stems from a study of blood T cell repertoires in COVID-19. Study background: Material from acute and convalescent COVID-19 was sourced from the United States, Italy and Spain.

As originally analysed: Using reference gene primer amplification, nucleated cell counts were estimated. Some clones are missing from TCRdb's copy, which holds only in-frame ones; the method was immunoSEQ multiplex PCR. Clone size and V and J calls were adopted from that table, with D and trimming inferred from the DNA. The sample records approximately 250,000 clones, 70% to 85% being singletons. Trimming removed 5 bases at V and 2 bases at J, with 17 bases between. The CDR3 has 15 amino acids. Germline-derived CDR1 and CDR2 are DFQATT and SNEGSKA (reference sequence). The sequenced sample consisted of peripheral blood. The gene calls are TRBV20-1 and TRBJ2-3; a possible D gene is TRBD1 (6 bases). This TCR was sampled from a man aged 35 to 55 who had recovered from COVID-19. Here the CDR3 DNA reads TGCAGTGCTCGTGGACAGCTCGCTTTCACAGATACGCAGTATTTT. This translates into CSARGQLAFTDTQYF.